This T cell receptor (beta chain) was profiled in a study of PD-L1 blockade in urothelial cancer. Study overall: About 85% of the roughly 29 patients were men whose urothelial cancer was bladder-origin. Patients had undergone 0 to 3 prior chemotherapy regimens. Researchers found blood samples held a median of 141,255 T cells.

The investigators introduced synthetic TCR analog templates into each PCR as spikes. Assay used: immunoSEQ multiplex PCR; TCRdb lists only in-frame clones, some missing. The repertoire has some 40,000 clones, roughly 90% of them found once; the top ten carry 20% to 25%. Noted time point: pretreatment peripheral blood. Trimming cost V 5 bases and J 9 bases, with 19 bases left between them. The CDR3 spans 14 residues. From germline, CDR1 is SGHNT and CDR2 YENEEA. The chain employs TRBV11-3 and TRBJ2-5; no firm D call. The starting material was PBMCs, obtained around atezolizumab (anti-PD-L1) treatment. The receptor was isolated from a donor aged 40 or older with urothelial cancer. CDR3 in DNA: TGTGCCAGCAGCCCCCCGCCTGGTTTAGCAGCCCAGTACTTC. Amino acid sequence: CASSPPPGLAAQYF.